These 20 T cell receptor beta chains share one sample of origin, sequenced in a study of T cells after yellow fever vaccination. One entry per CDR3 protein results from TCRdb running MiXCR on the 5' RACE reads. The sample yields about 580,000 distinct CDR3 sequences, roughly 17% seen once. Here the sequenced sample was PBMCs, taken 5 days after the first yellow fever vaccination. The receptors here all came from a man younger than 30 who received the YFV17D yellow fever vaccine.

In its sample, this clonotype was seen many times. CDR3 in amino acids: CASSLVARETQYF. The DNA of the CDR3 is TGTGCCAGCAGCTTGGTAGCCCGAGAGACCCAGTACTTC. The chain links TRBV7-9 to TRBJ2-5; no clear D. The CDR3 consists of 13 residues. Germline V gives CDR1 SEHNR, CDR2 FQNEAQ (reference sequence). Trimming pared 3 bases from V and 4 bases from J, leaving 9 bases between.

Regarding this clonotype: A junction end diverges from the germline sequence, so it may reflect a read error. The chain recombines TRBV27 with TRBJ2-6, with D perhaps given as TRBD1 or TRBD2 (5 bases each). The CDR3 is made up of 15 amino acids. Germline CDR1 MNHEY, CDR2 SMNVEV (reference sequence). The CDR3 DNA follows: TGTGCCAGCAGTTTAAGCGGTTCTGGGGCCAACGTCCCGACTTTC. Its protein is CASSLSGSGANVPTF.

The chain carries TRBV5-6 and TRBJ1-2, with D possibly TRBD1 on 6 matching bases. The germline CDR1 and CDR2 sequences are SGHDT and YYEEEE. This CDR3 contains 14 residues. Trimming cost V 3 bases and J 8 bases, with 17 bases left between them. CDR3: CASSSGWGALGYTF. In DNA, the CDR3 is TGTGCCAGCAGCTCGGGCTGGGGGGCGCTCGGCTACACCTTC.

This clonotype was found a few times. The V call is TRBV5-6, the J call TRBJ1-1, with D tentatively TRBD1 (5 bases). The CDR3 totals 16 residues. V was shortened by 0 bases and J by 4 bases, with 16 bases between the two germline ends. Germline loops: CDR1 SGHDT, CDR2 YYEEEE. The CDR3 spells CASSLDTGTRTTEAFF. The CDR3 nucleotides are TGTGCCAGCAGCTTGGATACCGGGACGAGGACCACTGAAGCTTTCTTT.

The J gene is TRBJ1-1, the V gene TRBV6-2 or TRBV6-3; the match to TRBD1 covers 7 bases. The CDR3 is 15 residues long. The J segment lost 3 bases and the V segment lost 5 bases, leaving 9 bases of the junction unmatched. The germline V gene encodes CDR1 MNHEY and CDR2 SVGEGT. CDR3 protein: CASSQGGGVYTEAFF. CDR3 nucleotides: TGTGCCAGCAGTCAAGGGGGCGGCGTTTACACTGAAGCTTTCTTT.

V gene TRBV4-2 combines with J gene TRBJ2-7, with a tentative D call TRBD1 (6 bases). V lost 0 bases and J 3 bases, leaving 9 bases between the germline ends. Germline V CDR1 and CDR2: LGHNA, YNFKEQ. The CDR3 runs 14 residues. The CDR3 sequence is CASSQDQGYYEQYF. The CDR3, as DNA: TGTGCCAGCAGCCAAGACCAGGGGTACTACGAGCAGTACTTC.

This clonotype appeared a few times. The V and J genes are TRBV4-1 and TRBJ2-1; D gene uncertain. The CDR3 is made up of 13 amino acids. Between the trimmed V and J ends, which lost 1 base and 10 bases, there was a span of 11 bases. Germline CDR1 MGHRA, CDR2 YSYEKL. The CDR3 here is CASSQVNSPEQFF. In DNA, the CDR3 is TGCGCCAGCAGCCAAGTGAATAGCCCCGAGCAGTTCTTC.

This clonotype was counted between two and nine times. The V call is TRBV20-1, the J call TRBJ2-4; a weak D match, TRBD1 (5 bases). Per germline, CDR1 DFQATT and CDR2 SNEGSKA (reference sequence). CDR3 length: 14 residues. V lost 7 bases to trimming and J lost 0 bases, with 13 bases between them. The DNA for the CDR3 is TGCAGTGTTAAAGACAGAGGAGCCAAAAACATTCAGTACTTC. This sequence encodes CSVKDRGAKNIQYF.

The DNA for the CDR3 is TGTGCCAGCAGCTTGGAGGGGAACCTCTATGGCTACACCTTC. Translating gives CASSLEGNLYGYTF. The J gene is TRBJ1-2, the V gene TRBV5-6, with D possibly TRBD1 on 5 matching bases. The CDR3 is 14 amino acids. Germline V gene sequence: CDR1 SGHDT, CDR2 YYEEEE. Trimming removed 0 bases at V and 4 bases at J, with 10 bases between. The variable domain in full, with the rest retrieved from reference TRBV5-6 and TRBJ1-2, is DAGVTQSPTHLIKTRGQQVTLRCSPKSGHDTVSWYQQALGQGPQFIFQYYEEEERQRGNFPDRFSGHQFPNYSSELNVNALLLGDSALYLCASSLEGNLYGYTFGSGTRLTVV.

The rearrangement uses TRBV20-1 and TRBJ2-3; 12 bases line up with TRBD2. Unmatched junction bases numbered 22, after V lost 4 bases and J lost 8 bases. The CDR3 has 19 residues. Germline V gene lookup returns CDR1 DFQATT and CDR2 SNEGSKA (reference sequence). In DNA form, the CDR3 reads TGCAGTGCTACATCCATGGGGCTAGCGGGGGGGCCAGTTCCCCGTACGCAGTATTTT. Translation gives CSATSMGLAGGPVPRTQYF.

The chain has TRBV20-1 and TRBJ2-1; D uncertain. Germline loops: CDR1 DFQATT, CDR2 SNEGSKA (reference sequence). The CDR3 runs to 14 residues. V lost 3 bases, J lost 8 bases, and 17 bases lay in between. The CDR3 loop is CSASVSLVSDEQFF. As DNA, the CDR3 is TGCAGTGCTAGTGTAAGTCTAGTCAGCGATGAGCAGTTCTTC.

This clonotype has only a few counts. The chain links TRBV5-1 to TRBJ2-1; 9 nucleotides line up with TRBD1. V was pared by 4 bases and J by 5 bases, with 7 bases of the junction left unmatched. The CDR3 sequence is 15 residues long. The germline CDR1 and CDR2 sequences are SGHRS and YFSETQ. The CDR3 DNA reads TGCGCCAGCAGCCCCGGGGACAGGGTCGACAATGAGCAGTTCTTC. Translation gives CASSPGDRVDNEQFF.

The chain is built from TRBV20-1 and TRBJ2-2, with 7 bases identical to TRBD2. This CDR3 comprises 15 residues. V shed 3 bases, J shed 1 base, and the junction held 5 bases outside the gene matches. Germline CDR1 and CDR2: DFQATT and SNEGSKA (reference sequence). In DNA, the CDR3 is TGCAGTGCTAGTGCGGGCGGGGGGAACACCGGGGAGCTGTTTTTT. Encoded protein: CSASAGGGNTGELFF.

The V and J genes are TRBV2 and TRBJ1-2; D is unclear. This CDR3 has 12 residues. Germline V gene lookup returns CDR1 SNHLY and CDR2 FYNNEI. V lost 6 bases to trimming and J lost 4 bases, with 9 bases between them. The CDR3 loop reads CASRPDIYGYTF. CDR3 DNA sequence: TGTGCCAGCAGACCTGACATCTATGGCTACACCTTC.

This chain links TRBV20-1 with TRBJ1-2; possible D gene TRBD1, 6 bases. Deletions cut 2 bases from V and 8 bases from J, with 15 bases between. CDR3 length: 13 amino acids. Germline CDR1 DFQATT, CDR2 SNEGSKA (reference sequence). The CDR3 loop is CSARNFGGSGYTF. The CDR3 DNA follows: TGCAGTGCTAGAAATTTTGGGGGCTCGGGCTACACCTTC.

This chain joins TRBV6-1 and TRBJ2-3; 9 nucleotides align to TRBD1. From germline, CDR1 is MNHNS and CDR2 SASEGT. The junction had 9 bases not matched to a gene; V was cut back by 7 bases and J by 4 bases. The CDR3 runs to 15 residues. The CDR3: CASNIGGQGPDTQYF. In DNA, the CDR3 is TGTGCCAGCAATATCGGGGGACAGGGCCCAGATACGCAGTATTTT.

The chain uses TRBV9 and TRBJ1-3, with a possible D match to TRBD1 (5 bases). The length of the CDR3 is 15 residues. The germline V gene encodes CDR1 SGDLS and CDR2 YYNGEE. Trimming left V 4 bases short and J 3 bases short, with 14 bases between. The CDR3 sequence: CASSPGTGFGNTIYF. CDR3 bases: TGTGCCAGCAGCCCTGGGACCGGCTTTGGAAACACCATATATTTT.

This clonotype was found many times. J is TRBJ2-1 and V is TRBV6-5; 8 bases match TRBD1. Trimming at V came to 2 bases and at J to 7 bases, leaving 7 bases not matched to a gene. From germline, CDR1 is MNHEY and CDR2 SVGAGI. CDR3 length equals 15 residues. The CDR3 DNA is TGTGCCAGCAGTTACGCTTGGACAGGGACTAATGAGCAGTTCTTC. Encoded protein: CASSYAWTGTNEQFF.

The V call is TRBV12-3 or TRBV12-4, the J call TRBJ1-5; TRBD1 matches at 7 bases. The CDR3 is made up of 15 amino acids. The V segment lost 5 bases and the J segment 4 bases; nucleotides outside the gene matches: 8. The CDR3 DNA is TGTGCCAGCAGTCTCCGGGACAGCCGAAATCAGCCCCAGCATTTT. The encoded protein is CASSLRDSRNQPQHF.

This clonotype was detected only a few times. This sequence joins TRBV18 and TRBJ2-3; 12 bases map to TRBD2. Unmatched junction bases numbered 9, after V lost 6 bases and J lost 2 bases. The germline V gene encodes CDR1 KGHSH and CDR2 LQKENI. The CDR3 length is 17 residues. Here the CDR3 DNA reads TGTGCCAGCTCCCGACCTAGCGGGGGGGTCTACACAGATACGCAGTATTTT. Translated: CASSRPSGGVYTDTQYF.